This T cell receptor beta chain was documented in a study of blood T cell repertoires in COVID-19. How the authors handled the data: Researchers report that nucleated cell counts were estimated from reference gene primer amplification. Assay: immunoSEQ multiplex PCR; the TCRdb copy retains only in-frame clones and omits some. The V and J calls and the clone size are those of that table, but D and trimming were determined from the DNA. The data show approximately 100,000 clones, 65% to 90% seen once. The receptor comes from a woman of 80 years or more with active or convalescent COVID-19. The specimen was peripheral blood.

The CDR3 bases are TGCGCCAGCAGCCCACTTGGGACTACCCAAGAGACCCAGTACTTC. This codes for CASSPLGTTQETQYF. V usage is TRBV4-1 and J usage is TRBJ2-5; TRBD2 agrees at 7 bases. The germline CDR1 and CDR2 sequences are MGHRA and YSYEKL. The CDR3 is 15 residues long. V lost 4 bases, J lost 1 base, and 6 bases stayed unmatched.